One and the same sample provided the 6 T cell receptor beta chains below, sequenced in a study of beta chain features in type 1 diabetes. Whole-study findings and limits: Significant though moderate, a shortening of TCRB CDR3s appeared in all four CD4+ subsets of Type 1 diabetes patients.

cDNA synthesis used the whole RNA isolate, giving expressed TCRB sequences. Here immunoSEQ multiplex PCR was the method, and the copy in TCRdb shows in-frame clones only, minus some. This table holds hundreds of thousands of clones, roughly 13% found once. The antigens these receptors bind are not known. The specimen sequenced was naive CD4+ T cells from blood. Every receptor here comes from a man aged 18 to 29 with type 1 diabetes.

The chain employs TRBV5-6 and TRBJ1-3; D is unresolved. Germline V CDR1 and CDR2: SGHDT, YYEEEE. With 4 bases removed from V and 0 bases from J, the gap between germline ends came to 17 bases. The CDR3 is 17 residues long. CDR3 bases: TGTGCCAGCAGCCGACCCGGTTCTTTGGGCTCTGGAAACACCATATATTTT. Amino acid sequence: CASSRPGSLGSGNTIYF.

The chain links TRBV30 to TRBJ2-7; D is possibly TRBD1 or TRBD2 (5 bases each). Looked up from germline, CDR1 is GTSNPN and CDR2 is SVGIG (reference sequence). V shed 5 bases and J shed 2 bases, with 10 bases lying between them. This CDR3 spans 12 amino acids. The CDR3 here is CAWGGITYEQYF. As DNA, the CDR3 is TGTGCCTGGGGGGGAATAACCTACGAGCAGTACTTC. Full variable domain (rest looked up from reference TRBV30 and TRBJ2-7): SQTIHQWPATLVQPVGSPLSLECTVEGTSNPNLYWYRQAAGRGLQLLFYSVGIGQISSEVPQNLSASRPQDRQFILSSKKLLLSDSGFYLCAWGGITYEQYFGPGTRLTVT.

This clone came up a few times. This sequence joins TRBV30 and TRBJ1-2; the match to TRBD1 covers 9 bases. The CDR3 has 12 amino acids. Germline trimming cut 5 bases from V and 8 bases from J; bases unmatched to any gene: 6. Germline V gene data show CDR1 as GTSNPN and CDR2 as SVGIG (reference sequence). CDR3 nucleotides: TGTGCCTGGGCCGGGACAGGGAAGGGCTACACCTTC. Translating gives CAWAGTGKGYTF.

The rearrangement joins TRBV11-3 to TRBJ2-5, with 7 nucleotides matching TRBD1. The germline CDR1 and CDR2 sequences are SGHNT and YENEEA. J was trimmed by 0 bases and V by 1 base; bases with no gene match: 2. The CDR3 runs 15 residues. CDR3 nucleotides: TGTGCCAGCAGCTTAGGACAGGGCGACCAAGAGACCCAGTACTTC. It specifies CASSLGQGDQETQYF.

The chain couples TRBV9 to TRBJ2-7, with D maybe TRBD2 (6 bases). Germline V gives CDR1 SGDLS, CDR2 YYNGEE. The V end lost 4 bases, the J end lost 7 bases, and 15 bases lay between the germline ends. The length of the CDR3 is 13 residues. The CDR3 region has the DNA TGTGCCAGCAGCCCCCATACCGCGGGGGAGCAGTACTTC. It is translated as CASSPHTAGEQYF.

J is TRBJ1-2 and V is TRBV5-1, with 10 bases aligning to TRBD1. The CDR3 covers 15 residues. The junction had 8 bases not matched to a gene; V was cut back by 4 bases and J by 5 bases. Looked up from germline, CDR1 is SGHRS and CDR2 is YFSETQ. The CDR3: CASSPGPGQGYGYTF. DNA for the CDR3: TGCGCCAGCAGCCCTGGCCCGGGACAGGGGTATGGCTACACCTTC.